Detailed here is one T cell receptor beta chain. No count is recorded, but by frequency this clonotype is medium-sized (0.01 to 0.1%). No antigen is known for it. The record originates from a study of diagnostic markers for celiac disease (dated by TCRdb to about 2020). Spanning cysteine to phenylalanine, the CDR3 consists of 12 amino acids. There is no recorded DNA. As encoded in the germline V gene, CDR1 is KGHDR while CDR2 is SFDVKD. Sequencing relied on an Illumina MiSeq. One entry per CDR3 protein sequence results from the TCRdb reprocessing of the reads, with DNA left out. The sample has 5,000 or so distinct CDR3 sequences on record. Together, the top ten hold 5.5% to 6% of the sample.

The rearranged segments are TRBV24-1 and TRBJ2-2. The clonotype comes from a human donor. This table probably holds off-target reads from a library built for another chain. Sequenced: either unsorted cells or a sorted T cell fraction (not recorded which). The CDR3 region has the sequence CATSARTGELFF.